The next 29 T cell receptor beta chains were all read from a single sample in a study of T-cell reconstitution after alpha-beta-depleted transplantation in children. This sample's TCRbeta library carried unique molecular identifier barcodes. Using its own MiXCR run on the PCR reads, TCRdb lists one record per CDR3 protein. The table shows around 400,000 distinct CDR3 sequences, with about a tenth occurring only once. The sample here was PBMCs from the stem cell graft donor, taken from the stem cell graft. These receptors originate from a human donor who donated a stem cell graft to a child with acute myeloid leukemia.

This clonotype showed up just a few times. The V and J genes are TRBV29-1 and TRBJ2-2; 8 bases are shared with TRBD2. The germline gives CDR1 SQVTM, CDR2 ANQGSEA. The V gene end was trimmed by 5 bases and the J gene end by 7 bases; junction bases not matched to a gene: 6. The CDR3 is 13 residues long. The DNA for the CDR3 is TGCAGCGTTTCAGCGGGAGCGCACGGGGAGCTGTTTTTT. This codes for CSVSAGAHGELFF.

The rearrangement links TRBV5-6 to TRBJ2-5; unclear D gene. Trimming stripped 4 bases from V and 5 bases from J, with 6 bases between. This CDR3 is 11 amino acids long. Germline CDR1 reads SGHDT; CDR2 reads YYEEEE. The CDR3 DNA is TGTGCCAGCAGCGCCCTGGAGACCCAGTACTTC. It codes for CASSALETQYF.

This clonotype was recorded many times. The rearrangement joins TRBV11-2 to TRBJ2-3, with TRBD2 as a possible D gene (6 bases). V was shortened by 6 bases and J by 2 bases, with 15 bases between the two germline ends. CDR1 is SGHAT, CDR2 FQNNGV, per germline. The CDR3 is 15 residues long. CDR3 sequence reads: CASRDRDSYTDTQYF. The CDR3 DNA sequence: TGTGCCAGCAGAGACCGGGACTCCTACACAGATACGCAGTATTTT.

This clonotype has more than one count but fewer than ten. The rearrangement links TRBV6-2 or TRBV6-3 to TRBJ2-7; D might be TRBD1 (6 bases). The CDR3 runs to 18 residues. The V end was cut by 7 bases, the J end by 3 bases, with 28 bases between. The germline gives CDR1 MNHEY, CDR2 SVGEGT. The CDR3 nucleotides are TGTGCCAGCAATTTCCGGACCGAATCCCAAAGGGGGATCTACGAGCAGTACTTC. Its protein is CASNFRTESQRGIYEQYF.

There are a few counts of this clonotype. The CDR3 DNA follows: TGCAGTGCGCCGCTCGGGACTAGCGGCCAAGAGACCCAGTACTTC. Protein: CSAPLGTSGQETQYF. The chain carries TRBV20-1 and TRBJ2-5; TRBD2 aligns across 11 bases. CDR3 length: 15 amino acids. J lost 1 base, V lost 6 bases, and 7 bases had no gene match. CDR1 is DFQATT and CDR2 is SNEGSKA in the germline V gene (reference sequence).

The V gene is TRBV18, the J gene TRBJ2-3; D is ambiguous. Deletions cut 6 bases from V and 3 bases from J, with 16 bases between. The CDR3 loop spans 15 amino acids. The germline V gene has CDR1 KGHSH and CDR2 LQKENI. CDR3 amino acids: CASSKDQEGTDTQYF. DNA of the CDR3: TGTGCCAGCTCCAAAGATCAAGAAGGGACAGATACGCAGTATTTT.

This clonotype was detected only a few times. The chain uses TRBV29-1 and TRBJ2-3, with D tentatively TRBD2 (6 bases). The CDR3 totals 14 residues. Germline V CDR1 and CDR2: SQVTM, ANQGSEA. V lost 0 bases, J lost 2 bases, and 9 bases lay in between. CDR3: CSVEEGLNTDTQYF. The DNA of the CDR3 is TGCAGCGTTGAAGAAGGACTAAACACAGATACGCAGTATTTT.

This sequence joins TRBV30 and TRBJ2-5, with 9 positions matching TRBD1. There are 15 residues in the CDR3. V was clipped by 6 bases and J by 1 base; unmatched bases: 9. Germline assignment: CDR1 GTSNPN and CDR2 SVGIG (reference sequence). For the CDR3, the DNA is TGTGCCTGTTGGTCCGGGACAGGGCCCCAAGAGACCCAGTACTTC. Its protein is CACWSGTGPQETQYF.

This clonotype was picked up a small number of times. The CDR3 spells CSAERGGGPTDTQYF. The DNA of the CDR3 is TGCAGTGCGGAACGGGGGGGCGGTCCGACAGATACGCAGTATTTT. This sequence joins TRBV20-1 and TRBJ2-3, with 8 bases that match TRBD2. V shed 6 bases and J 3 bases; nucleotides not matched to a gene: 11. This CDR3 is 15 amino acids long. Germline-derived CDR1 and CDR2 are DFQATT and SNEGSKA (reference sequence).

This clonotype was counted many times. The rearrangement links TRBV11-2 to TRBJ1-1; 9 bases fit TRBD1. The junction had 3 bases not matched to a gene; V was cut back by 5 bases and J by 2 bases. This CDR3 comprises 14 residues. The germline gives CDR1 SGHAT, CDR2 FQNNGV. The CDR3 is CASSRGQGNTEAFF. DNA for the CDR3: TGTGCCAGCAGCCGGGGACAGGGAAACACTGAAGCTTTCTTT.

Concerning this clonotype: A read error is possible here, since a much larger clone lies one base away. The CDR3 here is CSPRGSDRGGTQYF. The CDR3 coding sequence is TGCAGTCCTAGAGGGAGCGACAGGGGGGGGACCCAGTACTTC. The chain couples TRBV20-1 to TRBJ2-5, with 9 bases matching TRBD1. The CDR3 runs 14 residues. The germline V gene has CDR1 DFQATT and CDR2 SNEGSKA (reference sequence).

The V gene is TRBV20-1, the J gene TRBJ1-1; 7 positions match TRBD1. The V and J ends lost 0 bases and 0 bases, in that order; junction bases with no gene match: 10. Germline V gene lookup returns CDR1 DFQATT and CDR2 SNEGSKA (reference sequence). This CDR3 has 17 residues. CDR3 protein: CSARDTRHRGLNTEAFF. DNA of the CDR3: TGCAGTGCTAGAGATACCCGACACAGGGGCCTGAACACTGAAGCTTTCTTT.

The gene calls are TRBV12-3 or TRBV12-4 and TRBJ2-7, with D perhaps matching TRBD2 (5 bases). V shed 2 bases and J shed 1 base, with 9 bases lying between them. The length of the CDR3 is 14 residues. CDR3 DNA: TGTGCCAGCAGTTTATATGAGGGATCCTACGAGCAGTACTTC. Translating it yields CASSLYEGSYEQYF.

J is TRBJ2-1 and V is TRBV29-1, with a possible D match to TRBD1 (5 bases). The CDR3 has 13 residues. Trimming stripped 8 bases from V and 3 bases from J, with 14 bases between. The germline gives CDR1 SQVTM, CDR2 ANQGSEA. The CDR3 here is CSIGLGVYNEQFF. The CDR3 DNA reads as TGCAGCATCGGATTAGGGGTCTACAATGAGCAGTTCTTC.

The chain couples TRBV5-1 to TRBJ2-5; D tentatively reads TRBD1 or TRBD2 (5 bases each). The germline V gene encodes CDR1 SGHRS and CDR2 YFSETQ. Trimming took 2 bases from V and 6 from J, leaving 17 bases between them. The CDR3 length is 15 residues. In nucleotides, the CDR3 is TGCGCCAGCAGCTTAATAGGGGCCGGGAAACAGACCCAGTACTTC. Protein product: CASSLIGAGKQTQYF.

This clonotype was counted a few times. This chain uses TRBV5-4 with TRBJ2-5, with 12 bases lining up with TRBD2. Per germline, CDR1 SGHNT and CDR2 YYREEE (reference sequence). The CDR3 covers 18 residues. With 0 bases clipped from V and 1 base from J, the junction kept 7 bases outside the gene matches. In DNA, the CDR3 is TGTGCCAGCAGCTTGGGACTAGCGGGAGCCGGGACCCAAGAGACCCAGTACTTC. This codes for CASSLGLAGAGTQETQYF.

This sequence joins TRBV20-1 and TRBJ2-7; D is perhaps TRBD1 (6 bases). V gave up 1 base and J gave up 1 base, with 8 bases separating them. The CDR3 spans 13 residues. Germline V CDR1 and CDR2: DFQATT, SNEGSKA (reference sequence). CDR3 region: CSARVRGSYEQYF. CDR3 nucleotides: TGCAGTGCTAGAGTTAGGGGGTCCTACGAGCAGTACTTC.

In DNA, the CDR3 is TGTGCCAGCAGCTCACCCTGGACTAGCGGGAGGACGGATACGCAGTATTTT. Translated, it gives CASSSPWTSGRTDTQYF. The chain couples TRBV7-8 to TRBJ2-3, with 14 bases fitting TRBD2. Germline V lookup: CDR1 SGHVS, CDR2 FQNEAQ. V shed 4 bases and J 6 bases; nucleotides not matched to a gene: 9. The CDR3 is made up of 17 amino acids.

This clonotype was detected a few times. The chain employs TRBV12-3 or TRBV12-4 and TRBJ2-1; D gene unclear. The CDR3 has 15 residues. Deletions cut 6 bases from V and 1 base from J, with 13 bases between. The chain's CDR3 is CASSPRPISYNEQFF. For the CDR3, the DNA is TGTGCCAGCAGCCCCCGCCCAATTTCCTACAATGAGCAGTTCTTC.

This clonotype was seen only a few times. The chain recombines TRBV19 with TRBJ1-1; a possible D gene is TRBD1 (5 bases). Trimming took 8 bases from V and 6 from J, leaving 10 bases between them. Germline V gene lookup returns CDR1 LNHDA and CDR2 SQIVND (reference sequence). The CDR3 consists of 11 residues. This chain's CDR3 is CASGHGAEAFF. CDR3 DNA sequence: TGTGCCAGTGGACACGGCGCTGAAGCTTTCTTT.

As regards this clonotype: This may be a read error: a much more frequent sequence differs by one nucleotide. This chain uses TRBV25-1 with TRBJ2-3; TRBD2 is a possible D gene (6 bases). The V end lost 4 bases, the J end lost 5 bases, and 16 bases lay between the germline ends. Looked up from germline, CDR1 is MGHDK and CDR2 is SYGVNS. This CDR3 spans 15 amino acids. The CDR3 coding sequence is TGTGCCAGCAGTGGGACTCGCGGGACGGAAGATACGCAGTATTTT. Translation: CASSGTRGTEDTQYF.

This clonotype showed up just a few times. The genes are TRBV20-1 and TRBJ2-5; weak D call: TRBD2 (5 bases). Trimming shortened V by 4 bases and J by 4 bases, and 10 bases separated the two germline ends. The CDR3 consists of 12 residues. Germline V lookup: CDR1 DFQATT, CDR2 SNEGSKA (reference sequence). The CDR3 sequence is CSATRAGETQYF. The DNA for the CDR3 is TGCAGTGCTACGAGGGCGGGAGAGACCCAGTACTTC.

J is TRBJ1-1 and V is TRBV10-3; 7 bases match TRBD1. CDR3 size: 16 residues. Germline assignment: CDR1 ENHRY and CDR2 SYGVKD. The V gene end was trimmed by 5 bases and the J gene end by 1 base; junction bases not matched to a gene: 10. Written as DNA, the CDR3 is TGTGCCATCAGTCAGTTCCCGGGACAGCAGAACACTGAAGCTTTCTTT. Translation: CAISQFPGQQNTEAFF.

This clonotype was observed a handful of times. The gene calls are TRBV12-3 or TRBV12-4 and TRBJ2-1, with a possible D match to TRBD2 (6 bases). V dropped 6 bases and J dropped 5 bases, with 17 bases sitting between them. The length of the CDR3 is 15 residues. This CDR3 is CASSTTHSGHNEQFF. The CDR3 bases are TGTGCCAGCAGCACGACCCATAGCGGCCACAATGAGCAGTTCTTC.

The J gene is TRBJ2-2, the V gene TRBV10-3; TRBD1 agrees at 10 bases. Germline-derived CDR1 and CDR2 are ENHRY and SYGVKD. The CDR3 has 14 residues. V was pared by 9 bases and J by 3 bases, with 4 bases of the junction left unmatched. The CDR3 reads CAITGTGDTGELFF. The DNA of the CDR3 is TGTGCCATAACCGGGACAGGGGACACCGGGGAGCTGTTTTTT.

This clonotype has at least ten counts. The V and J genes are TRBV5-5 and TRBJ2-7; TRBD2 matches 9 bases. The CDR3 has 18 amino acids. Germline CDR1 reads SGHKS; CDR2 reads YYEKEE (reference sequence). V gave up 0 bases and J gave up 0 bases; unmatched junction bases: 10. CDR3 residues: CASSLGQPGLAYSYEQYF. The CDR3 DNA follows: TGTGCCAGCAGCTTGGGGCAACCGGGACTAGCTTACTCCTACGAGCAGTACTTC.

This clonotype occurred a few times. The CDR3 sequence: CSASLASGGKETQYF. Here the CDR3 DNA reads TGCAGTGCTAGTTTGGCTAGCGGGGGGAAAGAGACCCAGTACTTC. The genes are TRBV20-1 and TRBJ2-5; 11 bases agree with TRBD2. This CDR3 has 15 amino acids. V trimming: 3 bases; J trimming: 3 bases; junction bases outside the gene matches: 6. The V gene's germline CDR1 is DFQATT and CDR2 SNEGSKA (reference sequence).

The sample holds many counts of this clonotype. This rearrangement joins TRBV20-1 to TRBJ2-1; TRBD2 is a possible D gene (7 bases). The CDR3 is 14 residues long. V lost 4 bases and J lost 2, with 12 bases in between. CDR1 DFQATT and CDR2 SNEGSKA come from the germline V gene (reference sequence). The CDR3 region is CSAKGGAPYNEQFF. CDR3 DNA sequence: TGCAGTGCTAAAGGGGGGGCCCCCTACAATGAGCAGTTCTTC.

This clonotype came up a few times. V usage is TRBV20-1 and J usage is TRBJ1-1, with D perhaps matching TRBD1 (6 bases). Looked up from germline, CDR1 is DFQATT and CDR2 is SNEGSKA (reference sequence). The CDR3 runs 11 residues. V gave up 0 bases and J gave up 11 bases, with 10 bases separating them. The CDR3 coding sequence is TGCAGTGCTAGAGAGAAAGGGGGGGCTTTCTTT. This gives the protein CSAREKGGAFF.